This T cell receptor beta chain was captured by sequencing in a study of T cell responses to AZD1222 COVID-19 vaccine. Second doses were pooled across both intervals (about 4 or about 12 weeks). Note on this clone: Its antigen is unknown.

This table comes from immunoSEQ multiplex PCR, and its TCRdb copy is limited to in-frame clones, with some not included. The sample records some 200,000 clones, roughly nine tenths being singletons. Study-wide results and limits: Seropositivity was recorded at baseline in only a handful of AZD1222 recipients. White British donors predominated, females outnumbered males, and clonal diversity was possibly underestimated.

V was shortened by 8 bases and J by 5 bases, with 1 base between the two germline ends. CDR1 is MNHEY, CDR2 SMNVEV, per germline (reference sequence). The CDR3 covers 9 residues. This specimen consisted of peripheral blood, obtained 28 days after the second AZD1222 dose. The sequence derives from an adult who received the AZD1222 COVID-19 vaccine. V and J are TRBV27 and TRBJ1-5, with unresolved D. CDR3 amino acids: CASDQPQHF. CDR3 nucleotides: TGTGCCAGCGATCAGCCCCAGCATTTT.